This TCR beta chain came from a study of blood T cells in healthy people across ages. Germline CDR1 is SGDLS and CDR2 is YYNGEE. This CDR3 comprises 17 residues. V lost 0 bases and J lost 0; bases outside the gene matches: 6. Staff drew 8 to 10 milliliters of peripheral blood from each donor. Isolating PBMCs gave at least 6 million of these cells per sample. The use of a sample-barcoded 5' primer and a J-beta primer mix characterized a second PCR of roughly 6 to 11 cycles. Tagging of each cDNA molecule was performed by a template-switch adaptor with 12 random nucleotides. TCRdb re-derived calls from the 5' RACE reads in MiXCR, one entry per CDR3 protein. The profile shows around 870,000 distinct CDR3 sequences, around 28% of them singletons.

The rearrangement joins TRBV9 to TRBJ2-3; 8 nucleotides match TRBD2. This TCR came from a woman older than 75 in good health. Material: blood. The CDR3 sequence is CASSVVASGQSTDTQYF. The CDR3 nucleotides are TGTGCCAGCAGCGTAGTTGCTAGCGGGCAGAGCACAGATACGCAGTATTTT. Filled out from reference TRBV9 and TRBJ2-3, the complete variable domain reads DSGVTQTPKHLITATGQRVTLRCSPRSGDLSVYWYQQSLDQGLQFLIQYYNGEERAKGNILERFSAQQFPDLHSELNLSSLELGDSALYFCASSVVASGQSTDTQYFGPGTRLTVL.